This TCR beta chain came from a study of shared clonotypes between healthy human individuals. As for the study in general: In total, the donors were a couple of women and a few men aged 18 to 49. Findings of the study overall: Specimens sampled were limited to blood, with tissue repertoires likely differing. All-four-donor shared clonotypes had higher generation probabilities than non-shared clonotypes did.

The CDR3 loop spans 14 amino acids. Germline V gene sequence: CDR1 MDHEN, CDR2 SYDVKM. The V and J ends lost 6 bases and 4 bases respectively, with 15 bases between them. With respect to this clone: Its antigen is currently unknown.

Using immunoSEQ multiplex PCR, the repertoire was profiled, and TCRdb retains in-frame clones only, with some absent. The sample holds approximately 1,500,000 clones, nearly 99% seen once. Naive CD45RA+ and memory CD45RA-negative subsets were split from CD4+ cells. V usage is TRBV28 and J usage is TRBJ2-5, with a weak D call TRBD1 (5 bases). The clonotype was recovered from a man under 40 in good health. The sequenced sample consisted of naive CD4+ T cells sorted from blood. Subset: CD45RA+ positively selected. The DNA of the CDR3 is TGTGCCAGCAGCCTAGGGGCTGATGGAGAGACCCAGTACTTC. Its translation is CASSLGADGETQYF. The complete variable domain, with remaining parts taken from reference TRBV28 and TRBJ2-5, reads DVKVTQSSRYLVKRTGEKVFLECVQDMDHENMFWYRQDPGLGLRLIYFSYDVKMKEKGDIPEGYSVSREKKERFSLILESASTNQTSMYLCASSLGADGETQYFGPGTRLLVL.